This TCR beta chain was captured in a study of OX40 agonist ivuxolimab in advanced cancers. About the research overall: Intravenous ivuxolimab was administered to patients every 2 weeks at 0.01 to 10 mg/kg. A diagnosis of hepatocellular carcinoma, melanoma, renal cell or head and neck cancer was present in dose-escalation patients. Findings of the study overall: With doses of 0.1 to 3.0 mg/kg, CD4+ and CD8+ blood T cells had undergone clonal expansion by week 6. Fewer expanded clones were found on average in CD4+ than in CD8+ T cells.

The assay was immunoSEQ multiplex PCR, and TCRdb's table has in-frame clones only and misses some. The profile shows more than 55,000 clones, 79% of them singletons. This clone was found once. Its antigen is not identified. The clonotype originates from an adult with an advanced solid tumor such as melanoma, head and neck, liver or kidney cancer. This specimen was CD4+ or CD8+ T cells sorted from blood, taken in a trial of the OX40 agonist ivuxolimab.

CDR3 bases: TGTGCCAGCAGTGGGGGTAGCACAGATACGCAGTATTTT. Encoded protein: CASSGGSTDTQYF. The chain is built from TRBV6-4 and TRBJ2-3, with D unresolved. The CDR3 length is 13 residues. Germline assignment: CDR1 MRHNA and CDR2 SNTAGT. Trimming left V 4 bases short and J 0 bases short, with 5 bases between.